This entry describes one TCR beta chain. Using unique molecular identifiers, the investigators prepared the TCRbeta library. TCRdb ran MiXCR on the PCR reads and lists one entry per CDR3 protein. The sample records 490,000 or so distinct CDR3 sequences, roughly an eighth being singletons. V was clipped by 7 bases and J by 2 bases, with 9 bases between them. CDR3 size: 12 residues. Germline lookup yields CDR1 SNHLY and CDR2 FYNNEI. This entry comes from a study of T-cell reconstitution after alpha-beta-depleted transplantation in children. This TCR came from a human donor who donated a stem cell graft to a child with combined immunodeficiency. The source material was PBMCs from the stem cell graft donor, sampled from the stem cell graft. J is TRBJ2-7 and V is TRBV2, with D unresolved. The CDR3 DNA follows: TGTGCCAGCACCTTACTCCCCTACGAGCAGTACTTC. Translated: CASTLLPYEQYF.